The next 27 T cell receptor beta chains were all read from a single sample in a study of long-term antiretroviral therapy in people with HIV. Researchers report immunoSEQ v3.0 was run at survey level. The repertoire was sequenced with immunoSEQ multiplex PCR; TCRdb's copy has only in-frame clones and lacks some. Among 20,000 to 25,000 clones listed, around 80% were seen once. The sequences come from unsorted PBMCs, collected 0.5 years after starting antiretroviral therapy. The origin of the receptors is a man between 18 and 35 years old with HIV.

This clone was observed a single time. The V call is TRBV7-9, the J call TRBJ2-1; 8 bases fit TRBD2. After removal of 1 base from V and 13 bases from J, the junction contained 9 bases not matched to a gene. Germline-derived CDR1 and CDR2 are SEHNR and FQNEAQ (reference sequence). The CDR3 contains 14 residues. CDR3 nucleotide sequence: TGTGCCAGCAGCTTAGTCGACAGCGGGAGTATACAGTTCTTC. It specifies CASSLVDSGSIQFF.

V gene TRBV5-4 combines with J gene TRBJ1-2; 10 bases line up with TRBD1. Germline V gene data show CDR1 as SGHNT and CDR2 as YYREEE (reference sequence). With 4 bases clipped from V and 4 bases from J, the junction kept 4 bases outside the gene matches. The CDR3 is 14 amino acids. CDR3 sequence (DNA): TGTGCCAGCAGCACCCGGACAGGGGGCTATGGCTACACCTTC. Translation gives CASSTRTGGYGYTF.

V usage is TRBV27 and J usage is TRBJ1-1; 11 bases agree with TRBD1. Unmatched junction bases numbered 6, after V lost 5 bases and J lost 4 bases. Germline V gene sequence: CDR1 MNHEY, CDR2 SMNVEV (reference sequence). This CDR3 spans 15 amino acids. The CDR3 protein is CASSGQGARGTEAFF. The CDR3 bases are TGTGCCAGCAGTGGACAGGGGGCGAGGGGCACTGAAGCTTTCTTT.

The CDR3 here is CASRTLGSSPLHF. The CDR3 DNA reads as TGTGCCAGTCGCACCCTCGGTAGTTCACCCCTCCACTTT. The rearrangement links TRBV27 to TRBJ1-6; no clear D gene. V gave up 9 bases and J gave up 9 bases, with 15 bases separating them. This CDR3 is built from 13 residues. Germline CDR1 and CDR2: MNHEY and SMNVEV (reference sequence).

The chain recombines TRBV7-9 with TRBJ2-5, with 8 bases identical to TRBD2. J lost 3 bases, V lost 2 bases, and 11 bases had no gene match. The CDR3 is made up of 17 amino acids. The germline V gene has CDR1 SEHNR and CDR2 FQNEAQ (reference sequence). The CDR3 protein is CASSLIPRRGVKETQYF. Written as DNA, the CDR3 is TGTGCCAGCAGCTTAATCCCCCGGCGGGGGGTAAAAGAGACCCAGTACTTC.

The CDR3 region has the DNA TGTGCCAGCAGCCCCGACCGGAGCAATGAGCAGTTCTTC. This encodes CASSPDRSNEQFF. The gene calls are TRBV11-3 and TRBJ2-1; no clear D. The V gene lost 5 bases and the J gene lost 6 bases, with 11 bases spanning the gap. There are 13 residues in the CDR3. The V gene's germline CDR1 is SGHNT and CDR2 YENEEA.

This chain connects TRBV5-1 to TRBJ2-7; D gene uncertain. CDR1 and CDR2 (germline): SGHRS, YFSETQ. V lost 5 bases to trimming and J lost 4 bases, with 7 bases between them. This CDR3 comprises 11 residues. The CDR3 protein is CASSLGYEQYF. DNA for the CDR3: TGCGCCAGCAGTTTAGGATACGAGCAGTACTTC. Full variable domain (missing parts from reference TRBV5-1 and TRBJ2-7): KAGVTQTPRYLIKTRGQQVTLSCSPISGHRSVSWYQQTPGQGLQFLFEYFSETQRNKGNFPGRFSGRQFSNSRSEMNVSTLELGDSALYLCASSLGYEQYFGPGTRLTVT.

In this sample, this clone turned up once. The chain links TRBV29-1 to TRBJ1-2; TRBD1 aligns across 11 bases. The trim removed 3 bases at V and 4 bases at J, leaving 10 bases unmatched. The length of the CDR3 is 16 residues. Germline V gives CDR1 SQVTM, CDR2 ANQGSEA. Here the CDR3 reads CSVESGQGARGYGYTF. For the CDR3, the DNA is TGCAGCGTTGAGTCTGGACAGGGGGCGCGGGGCTATGGCTACACCTTC.

The chain has TRBV5-6 and TRBJ2-1; tentative D call: TRBD2 (6 bases). The CDR3 runs to 15 residues. Trimming removed 1 base from V and 7 bases from J, with 15 bases in between. Germline CDR1 is SGHDT and CDR2 is YYEEEE. The CDR3 reads CASSLSQAGLNEQFF. In DNA form, the CDR3 reads TGTGCCAGCAGCTTGAGCCAAGCGGGTCTAAATGAGCAGTTCTTC.

The chain employs TRBV28 and TRBJ1-6, with D maybe TRBD1 (5 bases). The CDR3 spans 14 residues. V was cut by 8 bases and J by 3 bases, with 11 bases left in between. From germline, CDR1 is MDHEN and CDR2 SYDVKM. CDR3 nucleotide sequence: TGTGCCAGCGTCCTGGGGGGCTATAATTCACCCCTCCACTTT. Its protein is CASVLGGYNSPLHF.

The chain joins TRBV28 to TRBJ1-5; TRBD1 matches 9 bases. The CDR3 extends over 16 amino acids. Germline values: CDR1 MDHEN, CDR2 SYDVKM. Trimming cost V 5 bases and J 6 bases; bases outside gene matches: 11. CDR3 sequence reads: CASSPTGTGKTQPQHF. The DNA of the CDR3 is TGTGCCAGCAGTCCAACCGGGACAGGGAAGACTCAGCCCCAGCATTTT.

This clone is a singleton in its sample. The CDR3 bases are TGTGCTAGGAGAAGGGGTTACGAGCAGTACTTC. Protein: CARRRGYEQYF. The V call is TRBV30, the J call TRBJ2-7; perhaps TRBD1 as D (5 bases). The CDR3 has 11 residues. The V gene's germline CDR1 is GTSNPN and CDR2 SVGIG (reference sequence).

J is TRBJ1-4 and V is TRBV4-3; the match to TRBD1 covers 10 bases. Trimming at V came to 4 bases and at J to 8 bases, leaving 4 bases not matched to a gene. This CDR3 region has 14 residues. Germline V gives CDR1 LGHNA, CDR2 YSLEER. The CDR3 nucleotides are TGCGCCAGCAGCCGGCGGACAGGGGGAGAAAAACTGTTTTTT. Its translation is CASSRRTGGEKLFF.

The gene calls are TRBV7-9 and TRBJ1-2, with a possible D match to TRBD1 (5 bases). The CDR3 length is 13 residues. V lost 6 bases to trimming and J lost 3 bases, with 11 bases between them. The V gene's germline CDR1 is SEHNR and CDR2 FQNEAQ (reference sequence). CDR3 in DNA: TGTGCCAGCAGTCAAGGGACCGACTATGGCTACACCTTC. Its translation is CASSQGTDYGYTF.

The chain is built from TRBV7-9 and TRBJ1-3; D is uncertain. The CDR3 extends over 12 amino acids. The V end lost 5 bases, the J end lost 0 bases, and 2 bases lay between the germline ends. Germline V gene data show CDR1 as SEHNR and CDR2 as FQNEAQ (reference sequence). The CDR3 region is CASSVSGNTIYF. CDR3 nucleotides: TGTGCCAGCAGCGTCTCTGGAAACACCATATATTTT.

This rearrangement joins TRBV5-3 to TRBJ2-7; 16 bases are shared with TRBD2. TRBV5-3 is reported as an ORF; its role is uncertain. This CDR3 region has 14 residues. Germline trimming cut 10 bases from V and 4 bases from J; bases unmatched to any gene: 5. The chain's CDR3 is CAGTSGRAEYEQYF. DNA for the CDR3: TGTGCCGGGACTAGCGGGAGGGCCGAGTACGAGCAGTACTTC.

The V and J genes are TRBV7-2 and TRBJ2-5, with 8 bases that match TRBD1. Germline trimming cut 5 bases from V and 0 bases from J; bases unmatched to any gene: 8. Germline V gene sequence: CDR1 SGHTA, CDR2 FQGNSA. The CDR3 is 16 amino acids. The CDR3 DNA sequence: TGTGCCAGCAGCCCTGGACAGGGAAAGTACCAAGAGACCCAGTACTTC. Translated, it gives CASSPGQGKYQETQYF.

This clone was detected only once. The chain employs TRBV13 and TRBJ1-2, with D perhaps TRBD1 (5 bases). The CDR3 has 14 residues. V dropped 5 bases and J dropped 2 bases, with 12 bases sitting between them. The germline CDR1 and CDR2 sequences are PRHDT and FYEKMQ (reference sequence). The CDR3 loop reads CASSRDRENYGYTF. CDR3 in DNA: TGTGCCAGCAGCCGTGACAGAGAAAACTATGGCTACACCTTC.

CDR3 nucleotides: TGCGCCAGCAGCCAAGAAGCGCAGGGGCCACATGGCTACACCTTC. As protein: CASSQEAQGPHGYTF. The J gene is TRBJ1-2, the V gene TRBV4-3; tentatively, D is TRBD1 (6 bases). Deletions cut 0 bases from V and 6 bases from J, with 14 bases between. This CDR3 has 15 residues. Looked up from germline, CDR1 is LGHNA and CDR2 is YSLEER.

V is TRBV19 and J is TRBJ1-2; D call uncertain. In germline, CDR1 is LNHDA, CDR2 SQIVND (reference sequence). V was cut by 5 bases and J by 4 bases, with 17 bases left in between. The CDR3 length is 15 residues. CDR3 nucleotides: TGTGCCAGTAGTCCACTTCCCGGGTCGGGCTATGGCTACACCTTC. Translating it yields CASSPLPGSGYGYTF. The variable domain in full, with the rest retrieved from reference TRBV19 and TRBJ1-2, is DGGITQSPKYLFRKEGQNVTLSCEQNLNHDAMYWYRQDPGQGLRLIYYSQIVNDFQKGDIAEGYSVSREKKESFPLTVTSAQKNPTAFYLCASSPLPGSGYGYTFGSGTRLTVV.

The table lists this clone with a count of one. The chain has TRBV6-1 and TRBJ2-7, with a possible D match to TRBD1 (6 bases). V gave up 4 bases and J gave up 0 bases, with 10 bases separating them. Germline assignment: CDR1 MNHNS and CDR2 SASEGT. The CDR3 has 14 amino acids. The CDR3 nucleotides are TGTGCCAGCAGTGGGACAGCTAGCTCCTACGAGCAGTACTTC. Translation: CASSGTASSYEQYF.

V gene TRBV15 combines with J gene TRBJ2-5; the D gene is possibly TRBD2 (6 bases). CDR1 and CDR2 from the germline V gene are LNHNV and YYDKDF (reference sequence). V was shortened by 8 bases and J by 2 bases, with 12 bases between the two germline ends. This CDR3 spans 13 amino acids. The CDR3 sequence is CATGRDGQETQYF. CDR3 nucleotide sequence: TGTGCCACCGGGCGGGACGGACAAGAGACCCAGTACTTC.

In its sample, this clone was seen once. This sequence joins TRBV4-1 and TRBJ2-1; D gene unclear. V gave up 0 bases and J gave up 5 bases, with 2 bases separating them. The CDR3 contains 12 residues. The germline gives CDR1 MGHRA, CDR2 YSYEKL. CDR3 DNA: TGCGCCAGCAGCCAAGAAAACAATGAGCAGTTCTTC. It translates to CASSQENNEQFF.

This clone came up a few times. The chain recombines TRBV4-2 with TRBJ2-2, with D uncertain. The CDR3 spans 12 residues. CDR1 LGHNA and CDR2 YNFKEQ come from the germline V gene. V lost 5 bases, J lost 5 bases, and 6 bases lay in between. The CDR3 region is CASSETTGELFF. CDR3 bases: TGTGCCAGCAGCGAGACAACCGGGGAGCTGTTTTTT.

The gene calls are TRBV18 and TRBJ2-7; the D is unclear. V gave up 0 bases and J gave up 3 bases, with 12 bases separating them. The CDR3 spans 15 residues. Per the germline V gene, CDR1 is KGHSH and CDR2 is LQKENI. CDR3 nucleotide sequence: TGTGCCAGCTCACCACCGGACGCACAGTTCTACGAGCAGTACTTC. Translated: CASSPPDAQFYEQYF.

This clone has just one count. The rearrangement uses TRBV5-1 and TRBJ2-7; perhaps TRBD2 as D (5 bases). Germline V gives CDR1 SGHRS, CDR2 YFSETQ. This CDR3 contains 15 residues. Deletions cut 1 base from V and 2 bases from J, with 13 bases between. CDR3 nucleotides: TGCGCCAGCAGCTTGAAGGAGGCAGGCGCCTACGAGCAGTACTTC. Translation: CASSLKEAGAYEQYF.

V and J are TRBV10-3 and TRBJ1-1; 7 positions agree with TRBD1. CDR1 and CDR2 from the germline V gene are ENHRY and SYGVKD. V shed 4 bases, J shed 0 bases, and the junction held 2 bases outside the gene matches. This CDR3 has 14 residues. CDR3 loop: CAISVGQLNTEAFF. The CDR3 coding sequence is TGTGCCATCAGTGTGGGACAGCTGAACACTGAAGCTTTCTTT.